This T cell receptor (beta chain) was sequenced for a study of blood T cell repertoires in COVID-19. Study information: Some COVID-19 samples were acute and others convalescent; all came from the United States, Italy and Spain. T cells, B-cell-depleted T cells, or PBMCs provided the cDNA or gDNA that served as material.

Germline loops: CDR1 SGHRS, CDR2 YFSETQ. CDR3 length: 13 amino acids. The ends lost 4 bases at V and 7 bases at J; junction bases unmatched: 5. In the original analysis: Amplification from reference gene primers served as the basis for estimated nucleated cell counts. Libraries were prepared by immunoSEQ multiplex PCR; TCRdb keeps only in-frame clonotypes and omits some of them. V and J calls and clone size follow that table, whereas D and trimming were derived from the DNA. The table has fewer than 300,000 clones, about four fifths seen once; the top ten hold approximately 5.4%. This sequence originates from a man older than 75 with acute or convalescent COVID-19. Sequenced input: peripheral blood. The chain employs TRBV5-1 and TRBJ2-1, with 7 bases aligning to TRBD2. CDR3 coding DNA: TGCGCCAGCAGCCAGCGGGGAGCAAATGAGCAGTTCTTC. This translates into CASSQRGANEQFF.